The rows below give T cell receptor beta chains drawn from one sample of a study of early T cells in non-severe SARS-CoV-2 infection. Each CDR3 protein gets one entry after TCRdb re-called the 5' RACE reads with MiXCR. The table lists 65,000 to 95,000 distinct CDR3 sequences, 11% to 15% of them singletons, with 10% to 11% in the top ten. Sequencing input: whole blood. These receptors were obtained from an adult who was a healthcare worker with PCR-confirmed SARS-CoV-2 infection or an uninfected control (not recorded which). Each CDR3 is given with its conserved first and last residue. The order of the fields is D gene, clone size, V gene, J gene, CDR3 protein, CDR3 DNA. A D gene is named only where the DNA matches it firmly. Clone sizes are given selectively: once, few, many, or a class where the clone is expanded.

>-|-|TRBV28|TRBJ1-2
CASRQGSFNYGYTF
TGTGCCAGCAGGCAGGGATCCTTTAACTATGGCTACACCTTC
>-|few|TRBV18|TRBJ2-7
CASSPSGRYEQYF
TGTGCCAGCTCACCCTCCGGGCGTTACGAGCAGTACTTC
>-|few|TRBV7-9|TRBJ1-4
CATGSEGSGTNEKLFF
TGTGCCACTGGGAGTGAGGGGAGTGGAACTAATGAAAAACTGTTTTTT
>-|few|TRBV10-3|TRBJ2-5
CAISRSPQETQYF
TGTGCCATATCTAGATCCCCCCAAGAGACCCAGTACTTC
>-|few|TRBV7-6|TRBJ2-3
CASSRLGSGTDTQYF
TGTGCCAGCAGCCGGTTGGGGTCTGGCACAGATACGCAGTATTTT
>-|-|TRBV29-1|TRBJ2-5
CSGTNGQETQYF
TGCAGCGGAACAAACGGCCAAGAGACCCAGTACTTC
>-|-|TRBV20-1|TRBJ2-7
CSARKAVAYEQYF
TGCAGTGCTAGAAAGGCGGTAGCCTACGAGCAGTACTTC
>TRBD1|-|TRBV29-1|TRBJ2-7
CSVEATRGYEQYF
TGCAGCGTTGAGGCCACCAGGGGGTACGAGCAGTACTTC
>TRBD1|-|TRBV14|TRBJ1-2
CASSQTGAYGYTF
TGTGCCAGCAGCCAAACAGGGGCCTATGGCTACACCTTC
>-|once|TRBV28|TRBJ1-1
CASRTLQNTEAFF
TGTGCCAGCAGAACACTCCAGAACACTGAAGCTTTCTTT